These 11 T cell receptor beta chains were all obtained from the same sample, sequenced in a study of shared clonotypes between healthy human individuals. Only in-frame clones appear in the TCRdb table, and some are missing; sequencing was by immunoSEQ multiplex PCR. The sample consists of approximately 330,000 clones, 73% of them appearing once. Sample: memory CD4+ T cells sorted from blood. The subset is: CD45RA-negative fraction. These TCRs come from a man aged 30-40 years in good health.

The chain combines TRBV2 with TRBJ1-2, with TRBD1 identical over 12 bases. The V gene's germline CDR1 is SNHLY and CDR2 FYNNEI. J gave up 8 bases and V 7 bases, and 8 bases lay outside the gene matches. The CDR3 is 14 amino acids. The CDR3 loop reads CASNAGTGGYGYTF. The DNA for the CDR3 is TGTGCCAGCAACGCCGGGACAGGGGGCTACGGCTACACCTTC.

This chain joins TRBV5-6 and TRBJ2-1; a possible D gene is TRBD1 (6 bases). V gave up 4 bases and J gave up 4 bases, with 12 bases separating them. This CDR3 region has 14 residues. Germline CDR1 SGHDT, CDR2 YYEEEE. The CDR3 DNA reads TGTGCCAGCAGCCACAGGGTATCGTACAATGAGCAGTTCTTC. Translated, it gives CASSHRVSYNEQFF.

Regarding this clone: A read error may produce the germline difference seen at one junction end. The CDR3 DNA reads as TGTGCCAGTAGGACTCCCGGACAGAAGAACTCTGAAGCTTTCTTT. Translating gives CASRTPGQKNSEAFF. The V and J genes are TRBV19 and TRBJ1-1; tentatively, D is TRBD1 (6 bases). From germline, CDR1 is LNHDA and CDR2 SQIVND (reference sequence). This CDR3 region has 15 residues.

J is TRBJ2-4 and V is TRBV5-4; D may be TRBD1 (5 bases). The CDR3 length is 18 residues. The V gene lost 4 bases and the J gene lost 2 bases, with 22 bases spanning the gap. The germline V gene encodes CDR1 SGHNT and CDR2 YYREEE (reference sequence). The CDR3 protein is CASSRLNLRQPTKNIQYF. The CDR3 region has the DNA TGTGCCAGCAGCCGACTTAACCTTAGACAGCCAACCAAAAACATTCAGTACTTC.

This chain links TRBV7-6 with TRBJ2-2, with 10 bases fitting TRBD1. Germline-derived CDR1 and CDR2 are SGHVS and FNYEAQ. Trimming took 4 bases from V and 4 from J; bases not matched to a gene: 3. The CDR3 loop spans 15 amino acids. The CDR3, as DNA: TGTGCCAGCAGCTCTCGGACAGGGGGCACCGGGGAGCTGTTTTTT. Residues: CASSSRTGGTGELFF.

The chain employs TRBV18 and TRBJ2-7; 8 bases match TRBD1. J gave up 8 bases and V 3 bases, and 6 bases lay outside the gene matches. This CDR3 has 13 residues. Germline CDR1 and CDR2: KGHSH and LQKENI. The CDR3 here is CASSPLGQGKQYF. As DNA, the CDR3 is TGTGCCAGCTCACCTCTTGGACAGGGCAAGCAGTACTTC. Complete variable domain (other parts from reference TRBV18 and TRBJ2-7): NAGVMQNPRHLVRRRGQEARLRCSPMKGHSHVYWYRQLPEEGLKFMVYLQKENIIDESGMPKERFSAEFPKEGPSILRIQQVVRGDSAAYFCASSPLGQGKQYFGPGTRLTVT.

The rearrangement uses TRBV7-9 and TRBJ1-6; D is unresolved. CDR1 SEHNR and CDR2 FQNEAQ come from the germline V gene (reference sequence). The CDR3 runs to 12 residues. V dropped 4 bases and J dropped 10 bases, with 8 bases sitting between them. The CDR3 is CASSSPGSPLHF. In DNA form, the CDR3 reads TGTGCCAGCAGCTCCCCCGGGTCACCCCTCCACTTT. Together with reference TRBV7-9 and TRBJ1-6, the CDR3 gives the full variable domain: DTGVSQNPRHKITKRGQNVTFRCDPISEHNRLYWYRQTLGQGPEFLTYFQNEAQLEKSRLLSDRFSAERPKGSFSTLEIQRTEQGDSAMYLCASSSPGSPLHFGNGTRLTVT.

In nucleotides, the CDR3 is TGTGCCAGTAGTATGGTCGGACTAGCGGGAGGCACCTCCTACAATGAGCAGTTCTTC. This gives the protein CASSMVGLAGGTSYNEQFF. The J gene is TRBJ2-1, the V gene TRBV19; TRBD2 matches 14 bases. The CDR3 extends over 19 amino acids. V was pared by 3 bases and J by 0 bases, with 7 bases of the junction left unmatched. Germline CDR1 and CDR2: LNHDA and SQIVND (reference sequence).

The chain links TRBV6-6 to TRBJ2-7, with TRBD2 matching over 8 bases. Trimming cost V 0 bases and J 6 bases; bases outside gene matches: 4. The germline V gene encodes CDR1 MNHNY and CDR2 SVGAGI (reference sequence). CDR3 size: 14 residues. The DNA of the CDR3 is TGTGCCAGCAGTTACTCGAAGCGGGAGAGCGAGCAGTACTTC. Protein: CASSYSKRESEQYF.

V and J are TRBV7-9 and TRBJ2-2; a weak D match, TRBD2 (6 bases). The CDR3 consists of 15 residues. The ends were cut back, 5 bases at V and 3 bases at J, with 13 bases in the middle. Germline V gene lookup returns CDR1 SEHNR and CDR2 FQNEAQ (reference sequence). The CDR3 spells CASSPTSWDTGELFF. DNA of the CDR3: TGTGCCAGCAGCCCGACTAGTTGGGACACCGGGGAGCTGTTTTTT.

The rearrangement uses TRBV30 and TRBJ1-1, with unresolved D. The CDR3 covers 10 residues. Per the germline V gene, CDR1 is GTSNPN and CDR2 is SVGIG (reference sequence). CDR3 amino acids: CAFVGTEAFF. The CDR3, as DNA: TGTGCTTTCGTGGGCACTGAAGCTTTCTTT. Combining the CDR3 with reference TRBV30 and TRBJ1-1 gives the whole variable domain SQTIHQWPATLVQPVGSPLSLECTVEGTSNPNLYWYRQAAGRGLQLLFYSVGIGQISSEVPQNLSASRPQDRQFILSSKKLLLSDSGFYLCAFVGTEAFFGQGTRLTVV.